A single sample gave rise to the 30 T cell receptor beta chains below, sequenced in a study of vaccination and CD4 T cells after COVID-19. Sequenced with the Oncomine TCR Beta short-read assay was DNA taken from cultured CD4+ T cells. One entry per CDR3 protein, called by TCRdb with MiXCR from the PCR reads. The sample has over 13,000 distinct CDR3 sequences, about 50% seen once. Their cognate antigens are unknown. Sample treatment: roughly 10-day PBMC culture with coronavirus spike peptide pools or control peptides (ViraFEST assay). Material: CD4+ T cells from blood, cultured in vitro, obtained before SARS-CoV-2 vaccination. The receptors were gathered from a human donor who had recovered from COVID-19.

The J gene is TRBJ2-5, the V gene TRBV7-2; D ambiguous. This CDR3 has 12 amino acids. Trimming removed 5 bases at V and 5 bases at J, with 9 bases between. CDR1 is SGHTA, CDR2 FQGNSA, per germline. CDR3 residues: CASSPTMETQYF. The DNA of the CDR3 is TGTGCCAGCAGCCCCACCATGGAGACCCAGTACTTC.

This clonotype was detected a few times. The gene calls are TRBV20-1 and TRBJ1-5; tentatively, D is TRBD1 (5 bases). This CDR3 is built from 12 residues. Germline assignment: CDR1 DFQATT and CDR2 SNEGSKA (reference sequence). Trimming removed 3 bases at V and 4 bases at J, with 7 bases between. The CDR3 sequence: CSASRQNQPQHF. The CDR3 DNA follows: TGCAGTGCTAGCCGACAGAATCAGCCCCAGCATTTT.

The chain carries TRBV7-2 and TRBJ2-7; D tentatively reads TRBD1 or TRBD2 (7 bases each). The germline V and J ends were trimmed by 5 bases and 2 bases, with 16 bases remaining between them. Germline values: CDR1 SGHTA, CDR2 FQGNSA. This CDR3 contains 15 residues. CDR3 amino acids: CASSPDPGGAYEQYF. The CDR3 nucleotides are TGTGCCAGCAGCCCGGATCCAGGGGGGGCCTACGAGCAGTACTTC.

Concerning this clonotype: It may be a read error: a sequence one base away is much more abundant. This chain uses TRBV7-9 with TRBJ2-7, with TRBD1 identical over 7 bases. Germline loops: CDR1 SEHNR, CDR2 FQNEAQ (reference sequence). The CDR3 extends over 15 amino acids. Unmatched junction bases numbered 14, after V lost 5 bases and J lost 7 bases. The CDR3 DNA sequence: TGTGCCAGCAGCCCCCGACCGACAGGGACGGGGGAGCAGTACTTC. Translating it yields CASSPRPTGTGEQYF.

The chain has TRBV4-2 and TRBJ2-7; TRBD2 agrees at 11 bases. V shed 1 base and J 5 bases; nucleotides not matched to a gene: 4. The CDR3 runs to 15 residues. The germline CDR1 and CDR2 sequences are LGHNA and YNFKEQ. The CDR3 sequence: CASSQVTSGSNEQYF. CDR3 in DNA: TGTGCCAGCAGCCAAGTTACTAGCGGGAGCAACGAGCAGTACTTC.

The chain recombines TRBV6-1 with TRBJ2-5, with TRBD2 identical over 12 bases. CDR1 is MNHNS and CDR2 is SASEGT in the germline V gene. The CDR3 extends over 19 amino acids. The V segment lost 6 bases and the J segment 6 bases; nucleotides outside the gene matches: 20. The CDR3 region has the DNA TGTGCCAGCAGGACAACTTCTTCCCCTAGCGGGAGGGCCGCTAAGACCCAGTACTTC. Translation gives CASRTTSSPSGRAAKTQYF.

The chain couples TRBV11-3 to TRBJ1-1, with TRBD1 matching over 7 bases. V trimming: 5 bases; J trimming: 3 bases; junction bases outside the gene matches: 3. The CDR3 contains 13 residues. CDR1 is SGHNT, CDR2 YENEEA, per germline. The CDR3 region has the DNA TGTGCCAGCAGCGAGGGACAGTACACTGAAGCTTTCTTT. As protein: CASSEGQYTEAFF.

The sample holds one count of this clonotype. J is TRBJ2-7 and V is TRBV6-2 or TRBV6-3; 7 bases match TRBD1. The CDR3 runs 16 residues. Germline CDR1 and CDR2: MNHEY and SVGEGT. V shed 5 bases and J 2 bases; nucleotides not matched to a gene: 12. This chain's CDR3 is CASSTPGQVITYEQYF. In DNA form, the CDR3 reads TGTGCCAGCAGTACCCCCGGACAGGTGATCACCTACGAGCAGTACTTC.

The CDR3 DNA is TGTGCCAGCAGCTCCAACACCGGGGAGCTGTTTTTT. As protein: CASSSNTGELFF. This chain connects TRBV7-2 to TRBJ2-2, with unresolved D. The length of the CDR3 is 12 residues. The germline V and J ends were trimmed by 4 bases and 2 bases, with 2 bases remaining between them. In germline, CDR1 is SGHTA, CDR2 FQGNSA.

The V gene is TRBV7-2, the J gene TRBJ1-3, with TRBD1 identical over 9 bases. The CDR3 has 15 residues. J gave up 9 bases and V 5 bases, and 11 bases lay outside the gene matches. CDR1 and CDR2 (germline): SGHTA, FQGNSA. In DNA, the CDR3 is TGTGCCAGCAGCCGTACAGGGGGCGCTTTGGTCACCATATATTTT. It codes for CASSRTGGALVTIYF.

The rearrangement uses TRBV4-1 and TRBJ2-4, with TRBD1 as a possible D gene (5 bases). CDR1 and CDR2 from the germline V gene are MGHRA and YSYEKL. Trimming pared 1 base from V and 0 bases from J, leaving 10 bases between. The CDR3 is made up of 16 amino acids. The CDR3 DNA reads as TGCGCCAGCAGCCAAGTCAGGGAAACAGCCAAAAACATTCAGTACTTC. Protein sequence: CASSQVRETAKNIQYF.

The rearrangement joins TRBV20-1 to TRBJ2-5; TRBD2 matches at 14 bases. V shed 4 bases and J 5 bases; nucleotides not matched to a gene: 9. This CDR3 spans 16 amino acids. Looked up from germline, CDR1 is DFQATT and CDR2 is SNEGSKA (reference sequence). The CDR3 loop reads CSAKAGLAGGWETQYF. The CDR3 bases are TGCAGTGCTAAAGCAGGACTAGCGGGAGGATGGGAGACCCAGTACTTC.

CDR3 amino acids: CASSGQALTDTQYF. CDR3 nucleotides: TGTGCCAGCAGTGGACAGGCGCTAACAGATACGCAGTATTTT. This chain links TRBV2 with TRBJ2-3, with D maybe TRBD1 (6 bases). The CDR3 consists of 14 residues. Trimming took off 4 bases at V and 3 bases at J, with 11 bases between the two ends. Germline CDR1 is SNHLY and CDR2 is FYNNEI.

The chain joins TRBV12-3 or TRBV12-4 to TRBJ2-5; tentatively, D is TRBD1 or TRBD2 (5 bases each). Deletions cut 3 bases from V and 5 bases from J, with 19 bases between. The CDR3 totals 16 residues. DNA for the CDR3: TGTGCCAGCAGTTTTCGGGTCGGGGCAGGGTACGAGACCCAGTACTTC. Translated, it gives CASSFRVGAGYETQYF.

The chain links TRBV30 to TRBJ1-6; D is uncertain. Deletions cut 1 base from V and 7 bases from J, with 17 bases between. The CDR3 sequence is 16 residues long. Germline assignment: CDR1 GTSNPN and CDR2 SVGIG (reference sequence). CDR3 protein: CAWSGQEGLNNSPLHF. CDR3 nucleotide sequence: TGTGCCTGGAGTGGGCAGGAGGGTTTGAACAATTCACCCCTCCACTTT. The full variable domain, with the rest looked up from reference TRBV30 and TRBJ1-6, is SQTIHQWPATLVQPVGSPLSLECTVEGTSNPNLYWYRQAAGRGLQLLFYSVGIGQISSEVPQNLSASRPQDRQFILSSKKLLLSDSGFYLCAWSGQEGLNNSPLHFGNGTRLTVT.

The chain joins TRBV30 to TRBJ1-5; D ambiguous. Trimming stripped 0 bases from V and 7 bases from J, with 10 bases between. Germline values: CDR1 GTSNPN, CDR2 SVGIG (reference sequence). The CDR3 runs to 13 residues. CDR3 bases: TGTGCCTGGAGTGTGGGCTTAGGGCAGCCCCAGCATTTT. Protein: CAWSVGLGQPQHF.

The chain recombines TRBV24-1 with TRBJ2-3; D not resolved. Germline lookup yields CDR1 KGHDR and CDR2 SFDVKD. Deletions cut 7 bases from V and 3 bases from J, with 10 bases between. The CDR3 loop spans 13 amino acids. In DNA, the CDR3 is TGTGCCACCAGCGACTCCGGGACAGATACGCAGTATTTT. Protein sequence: CATSDSGTDTQYF.

The CDR3 region is CASTGTGGQPQHF. In nucleotides, the CDR3 is TGTGCCAGCACTGGGACAGGGGGTCAGCCCCAGCATTTT. This chain links TRBV2 with TRBJ1-5; 11 nucleotides agree with TRBD1. The CDR3 runs 13 residues. Germline CDR1 is SNHLY and CDR2 is FYNNEI. With 7 bases clipped from V and 6 bases from J, the junction kept 2 bases outside the gene matches.

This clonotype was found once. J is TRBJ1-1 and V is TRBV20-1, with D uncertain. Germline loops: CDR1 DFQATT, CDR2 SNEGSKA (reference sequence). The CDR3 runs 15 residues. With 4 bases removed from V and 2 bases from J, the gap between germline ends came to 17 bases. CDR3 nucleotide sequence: TGCAGTGCTACCCGGCCGCGAAGTTACAACACTGAAGCTTTCTTT. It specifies CSATRPRSYNTEAFF.

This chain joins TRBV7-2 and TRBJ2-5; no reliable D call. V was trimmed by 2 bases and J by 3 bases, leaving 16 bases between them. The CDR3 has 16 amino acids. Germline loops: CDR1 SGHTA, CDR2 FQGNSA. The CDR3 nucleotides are TGTGCCAGCAGCTTAAGAACTCGAGCTTTAAAAGAGACCCAGTACTTC. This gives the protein CASSLRTRALKETQYF.

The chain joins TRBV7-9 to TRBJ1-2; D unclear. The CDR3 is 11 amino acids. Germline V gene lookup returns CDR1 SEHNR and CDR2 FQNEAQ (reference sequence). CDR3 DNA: TGTGTCACGGGGAGTAACTATGGCTACACCTTC. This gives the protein CVTGSNYGYTF.

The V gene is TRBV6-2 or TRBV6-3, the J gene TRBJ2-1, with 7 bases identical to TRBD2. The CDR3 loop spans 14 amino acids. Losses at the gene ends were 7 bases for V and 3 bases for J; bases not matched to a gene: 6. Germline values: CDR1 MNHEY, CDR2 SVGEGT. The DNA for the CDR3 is TGTGCCAGCAACTCGGGAGGAAGCTACAATGAGCAGTTCTTC. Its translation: CASNSGGSYNEQFF.

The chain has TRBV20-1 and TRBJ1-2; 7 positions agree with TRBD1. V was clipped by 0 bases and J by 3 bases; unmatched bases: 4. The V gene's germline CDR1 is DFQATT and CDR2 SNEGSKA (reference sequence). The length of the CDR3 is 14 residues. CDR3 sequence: CSARERGRDYGYTF. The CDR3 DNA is TGCAGTGCTAGAGAGAGGGGGCGCGACTATGGCTACACCTTC.

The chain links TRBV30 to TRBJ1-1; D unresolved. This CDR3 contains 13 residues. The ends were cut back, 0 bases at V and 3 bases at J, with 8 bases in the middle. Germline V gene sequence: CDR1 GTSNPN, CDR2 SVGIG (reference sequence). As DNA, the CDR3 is TGTGCCTGGAGTGTTGTGGGTTACACTGAAGCTTTCTTT. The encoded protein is CAWSVVGYTEAFF.

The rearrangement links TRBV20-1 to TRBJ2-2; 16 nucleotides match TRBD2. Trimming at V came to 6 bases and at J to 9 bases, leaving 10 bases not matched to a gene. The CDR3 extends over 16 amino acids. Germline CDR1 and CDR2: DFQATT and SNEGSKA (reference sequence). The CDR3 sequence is CSATLGLAGGPRELFF. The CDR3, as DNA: TGCAGTGCCACGTTGGGACTAGCGGGAGGGCCTCGGGAGCTGTTTTTT.

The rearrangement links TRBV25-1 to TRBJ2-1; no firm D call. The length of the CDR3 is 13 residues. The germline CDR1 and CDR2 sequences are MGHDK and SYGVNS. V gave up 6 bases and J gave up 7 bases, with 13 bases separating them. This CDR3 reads CASRANGPNEQFF. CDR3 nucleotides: TGTGCCAGCAGGGCCAACGGACCGAATGAGCAGTTCTTC.

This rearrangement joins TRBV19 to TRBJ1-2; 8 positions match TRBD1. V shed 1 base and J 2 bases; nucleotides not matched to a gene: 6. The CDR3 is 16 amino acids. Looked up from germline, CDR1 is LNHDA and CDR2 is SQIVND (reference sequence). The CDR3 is CASSIGTGMLNYGYTF. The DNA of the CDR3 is TGTGCCAGTAGTATAGGGACAGGGATGTTAAACTATGGCTACACCTTC.

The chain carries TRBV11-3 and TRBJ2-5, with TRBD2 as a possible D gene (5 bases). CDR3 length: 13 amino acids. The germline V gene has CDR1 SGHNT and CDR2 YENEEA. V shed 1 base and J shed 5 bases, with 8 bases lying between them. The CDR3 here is CASSLGLRETQYF. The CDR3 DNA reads TGTGCCAGCAGCTTAGGACTACGGGAGACCCAGTACTTC.

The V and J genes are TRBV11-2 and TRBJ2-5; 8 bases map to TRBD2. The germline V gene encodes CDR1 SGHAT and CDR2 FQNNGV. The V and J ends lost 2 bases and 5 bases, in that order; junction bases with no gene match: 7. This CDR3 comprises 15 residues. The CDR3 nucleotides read TGTGCCAGCAGCTTAAACGGCGGGAGGAGTGAGACCCAGTACTTC. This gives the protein CASSLNGGRSETQYF. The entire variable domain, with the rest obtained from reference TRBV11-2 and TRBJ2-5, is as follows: EAGVAQSPRYKIIEKRQSVAFWCNPISGHATLYWYQQILGQGPKLLIQFQNNGVVDDSQLPKDRFSAERLKGVDSTLKIQPAKLEDSAVYLCASSLNGGRSETQYFGPGTRLLVL.

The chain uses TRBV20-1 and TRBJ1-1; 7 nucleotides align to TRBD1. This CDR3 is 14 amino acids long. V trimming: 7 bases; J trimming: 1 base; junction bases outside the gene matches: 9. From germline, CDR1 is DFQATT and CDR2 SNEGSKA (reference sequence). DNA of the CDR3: TGCAGTGTCAGGGAGGGGGCGGGGAACACTGAAGCTTTCTTT. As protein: CSVREGAGNTEAFF.